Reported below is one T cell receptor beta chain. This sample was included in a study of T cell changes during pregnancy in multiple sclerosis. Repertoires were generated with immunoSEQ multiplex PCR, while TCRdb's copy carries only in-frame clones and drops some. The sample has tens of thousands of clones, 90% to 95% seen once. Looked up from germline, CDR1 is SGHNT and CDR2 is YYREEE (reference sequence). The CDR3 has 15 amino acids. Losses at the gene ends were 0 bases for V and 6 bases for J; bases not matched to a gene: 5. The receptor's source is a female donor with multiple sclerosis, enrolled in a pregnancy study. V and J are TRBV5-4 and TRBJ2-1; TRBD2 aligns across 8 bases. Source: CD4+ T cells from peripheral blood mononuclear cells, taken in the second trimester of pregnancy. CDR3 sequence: CASSLVSGGGNEQFF. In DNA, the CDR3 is TGTGCCAGCAGCTTGGTAAGCGGGGGAGGCAATGAGCAGTTCTTC.